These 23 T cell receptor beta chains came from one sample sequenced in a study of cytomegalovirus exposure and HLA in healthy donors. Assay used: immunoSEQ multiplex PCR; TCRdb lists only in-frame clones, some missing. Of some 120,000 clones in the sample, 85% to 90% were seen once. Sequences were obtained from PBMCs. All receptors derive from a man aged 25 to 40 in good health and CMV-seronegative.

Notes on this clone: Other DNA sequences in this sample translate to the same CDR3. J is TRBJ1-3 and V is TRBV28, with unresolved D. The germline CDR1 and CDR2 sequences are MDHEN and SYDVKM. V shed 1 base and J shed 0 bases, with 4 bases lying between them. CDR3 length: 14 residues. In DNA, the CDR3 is TGTGCCAGCAGTTTATCCGGCTCTGGAAACACCATATATTTT. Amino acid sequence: CASSLSGSGNTIYF.

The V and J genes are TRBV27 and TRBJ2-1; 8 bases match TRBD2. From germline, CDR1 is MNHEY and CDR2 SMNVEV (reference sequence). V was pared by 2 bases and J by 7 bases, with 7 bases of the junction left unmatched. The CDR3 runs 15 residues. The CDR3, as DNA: TGTGCCAGCAGTTTACAGGCTAGCGGGTGGAATGAGCAGTTCTTC. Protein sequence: CASSLQASGWNEQFF.

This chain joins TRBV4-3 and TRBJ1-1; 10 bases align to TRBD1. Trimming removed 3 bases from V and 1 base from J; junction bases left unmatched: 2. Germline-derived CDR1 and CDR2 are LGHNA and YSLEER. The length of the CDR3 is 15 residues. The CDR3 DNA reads TGCGCCAGCAGCCAGAGGGACAGGGGGAACACTGAAGCTTTCTTT. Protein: CASSQRDRGNTEAFF.

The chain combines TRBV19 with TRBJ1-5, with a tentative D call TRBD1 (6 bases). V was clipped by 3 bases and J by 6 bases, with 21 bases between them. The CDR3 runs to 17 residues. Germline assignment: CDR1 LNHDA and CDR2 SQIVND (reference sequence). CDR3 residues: CASSIARGGGNAQPQHF. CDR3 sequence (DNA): TGTGCCAGTAGTATCGCCAGAGGGGGGGGAAACGCTCAGCCCCAGCATTTT.

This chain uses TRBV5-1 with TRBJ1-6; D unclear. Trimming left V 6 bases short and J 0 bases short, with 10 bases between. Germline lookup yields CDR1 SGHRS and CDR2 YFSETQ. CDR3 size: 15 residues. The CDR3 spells CASTWSGSYNSPLHF. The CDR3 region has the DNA TGCGCCAGCACTTGGTCGGGCTCCTATAATTCACCCCTCCACTTT.

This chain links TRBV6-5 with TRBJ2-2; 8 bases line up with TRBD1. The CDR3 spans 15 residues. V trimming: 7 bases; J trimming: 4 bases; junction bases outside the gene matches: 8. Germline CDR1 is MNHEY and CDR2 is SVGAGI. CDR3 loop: CASKGQASITGELFF. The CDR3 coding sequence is TGTGCCAGCAAGGGACAGGCCTCAATCACCGGGGAGCTGTTTTTT.

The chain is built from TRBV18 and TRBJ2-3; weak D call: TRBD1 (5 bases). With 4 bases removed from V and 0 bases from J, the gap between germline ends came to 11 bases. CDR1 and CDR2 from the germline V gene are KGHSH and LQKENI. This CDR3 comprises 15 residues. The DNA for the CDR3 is TGTGCCAGCTCACTACTGACAGCCAGCACAGATACGCAGTATTTT. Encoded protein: CASSLLTASTDTQYF. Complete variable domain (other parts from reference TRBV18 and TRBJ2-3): NAGVMQNPRHLVRRRGQEARLRCSPMKGHSHVYWYRQLPEEGLKFMVYLQKENIIDESGMPKERFSAEFPKEGPSILRIQQVVRGDSAAYFCASSLLTASTDTQYFGPGTRLTVL.

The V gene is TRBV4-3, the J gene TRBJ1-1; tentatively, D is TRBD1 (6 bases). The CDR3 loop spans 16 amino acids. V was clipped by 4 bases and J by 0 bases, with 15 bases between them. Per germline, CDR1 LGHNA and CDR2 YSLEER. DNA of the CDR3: TGCGCCAGCAGCCCACTTATTACAGGGATGAACACTGAAGCTTTCTTT. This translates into CASSPLITGMNTEAFF.

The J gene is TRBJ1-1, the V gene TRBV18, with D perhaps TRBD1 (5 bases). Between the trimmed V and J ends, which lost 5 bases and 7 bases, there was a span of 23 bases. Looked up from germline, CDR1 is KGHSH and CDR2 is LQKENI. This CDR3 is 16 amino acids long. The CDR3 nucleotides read TGTGCCAGCTCAAACCACGAGGGCCAATTCGGGGGTGAAGCTTTCTTT. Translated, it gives CASSNHEGQFGGEAFF.

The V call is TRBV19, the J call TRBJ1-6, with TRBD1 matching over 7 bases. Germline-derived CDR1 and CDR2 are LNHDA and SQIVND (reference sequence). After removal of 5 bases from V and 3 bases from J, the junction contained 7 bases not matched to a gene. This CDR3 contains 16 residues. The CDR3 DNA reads TGTGCCAGTAGTCCGCTCCGGGACAGCTATAATTCACCCCTCCACTTT. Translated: CASSPLRDSYNSPLHF.

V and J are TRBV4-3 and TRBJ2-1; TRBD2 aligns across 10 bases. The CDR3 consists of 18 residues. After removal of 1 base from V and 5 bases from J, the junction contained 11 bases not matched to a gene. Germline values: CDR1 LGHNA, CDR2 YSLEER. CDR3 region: CASSQAYPSGSKNNEQFF. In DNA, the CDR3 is TGCGCCAGCAGCCAAGCTTACCCTAGCGGGAGTAAGAACAATGAGCAGTTCTTC.

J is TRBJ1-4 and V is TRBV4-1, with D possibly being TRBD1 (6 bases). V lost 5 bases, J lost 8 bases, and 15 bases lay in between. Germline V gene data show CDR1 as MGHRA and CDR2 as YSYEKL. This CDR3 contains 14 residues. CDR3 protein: CASSYRAPGEKLFF. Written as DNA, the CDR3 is TGCGCCAGCAGCTACAGGGCCCCGGGGGAAAAACTGTTTTTT.

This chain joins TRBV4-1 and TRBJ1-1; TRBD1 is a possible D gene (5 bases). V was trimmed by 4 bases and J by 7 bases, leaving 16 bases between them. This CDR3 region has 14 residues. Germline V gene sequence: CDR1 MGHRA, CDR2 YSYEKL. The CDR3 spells CASSRGDGEVEAFF. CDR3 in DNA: TGCGCCAGCAGCCGAGGGGACGGGGAGGTTGAAGCTTTCTTT.

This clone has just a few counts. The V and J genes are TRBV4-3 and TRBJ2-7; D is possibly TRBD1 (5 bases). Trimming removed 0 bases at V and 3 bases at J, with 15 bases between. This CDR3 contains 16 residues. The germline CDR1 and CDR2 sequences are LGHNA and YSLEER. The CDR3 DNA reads TGCGCCAGCAGCCAAGATAGAAGCAGGGCCAGCTACGAGCAGTACTTC. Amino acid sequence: CASSQDRSRASYEQYF.

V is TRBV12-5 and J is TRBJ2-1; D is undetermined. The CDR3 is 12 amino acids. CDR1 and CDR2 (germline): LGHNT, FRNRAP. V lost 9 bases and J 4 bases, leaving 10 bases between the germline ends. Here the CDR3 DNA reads TGTGCTAGCGCCCTGAGTTACAATGAGCAGTTCTTC. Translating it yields CASALSYNEQFF.

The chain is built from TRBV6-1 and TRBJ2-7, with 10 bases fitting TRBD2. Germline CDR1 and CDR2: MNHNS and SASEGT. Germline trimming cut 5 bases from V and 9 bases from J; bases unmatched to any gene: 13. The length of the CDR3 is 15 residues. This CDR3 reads CASSRLSGGTLTQYF. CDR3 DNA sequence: TGTGCCAGCAGTCGACTTAGCGGGGGGACGCTCACGCAGTACTTC.

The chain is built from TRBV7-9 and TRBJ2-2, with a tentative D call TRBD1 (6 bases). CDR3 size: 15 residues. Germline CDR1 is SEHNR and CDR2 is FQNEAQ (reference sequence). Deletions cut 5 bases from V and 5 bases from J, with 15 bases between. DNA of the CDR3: TGTGCCAGCAGCCCGGTAGCGAGGGGGACCGGGGAGCTGTTTTTT. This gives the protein CASSPVARGTGELFF.

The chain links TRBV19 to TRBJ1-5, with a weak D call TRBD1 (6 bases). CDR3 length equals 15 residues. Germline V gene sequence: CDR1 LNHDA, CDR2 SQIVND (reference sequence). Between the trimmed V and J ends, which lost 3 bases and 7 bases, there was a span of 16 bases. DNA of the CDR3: TGTGCCAGTAGTATCGGACAGCGGACGGGCCAGCCCCAGCATTTT. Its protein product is CASSIGQRTGQPQHF.

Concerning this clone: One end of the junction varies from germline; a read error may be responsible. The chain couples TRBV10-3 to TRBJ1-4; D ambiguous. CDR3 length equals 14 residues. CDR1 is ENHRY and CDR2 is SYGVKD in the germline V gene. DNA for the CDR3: TGTGCCATCAGTGATTCCTACAGTCCGATTCCCCCCATTTTT. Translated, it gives CAISDSYSPIPPIF.

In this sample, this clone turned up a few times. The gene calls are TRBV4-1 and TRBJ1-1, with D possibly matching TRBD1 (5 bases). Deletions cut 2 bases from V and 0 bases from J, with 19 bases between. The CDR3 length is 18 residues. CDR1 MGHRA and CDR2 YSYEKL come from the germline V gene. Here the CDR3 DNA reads TGCGCCAGCAGCCAACGAGGCAGGGCGCGTCGCATGAACACTGAAGCTTTCTTT. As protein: CASSQRGRARRMNTEAFF.

CDR3 nucleotides: TGTGCCAGCAGCGTAGGGGGACAGTATAATTCACCCCTCCACTTT. It specifies CASSVGGQYNSPLHF. This chain links TRBV9 with TRBJ1-6; 7 positions agree with TRBD1. The CDR3 has 15 residues. V shed 0 bases, J shed 4 bases, and the junction held 1 base outside the gene matches. Germline-derived CDR1 and CDR2 are SGDLS and YYNGEE. Using reference TRBV9 and TRBJ1-6 for the parts outside the CDR3, the full variable domain is DSGVTQTPKHLITATGQRVTLRCSPRSGDLSVYWYQQSLDQGLQFLIQYYNGEERAKGNILERFSAQQFPDLHSELNLSSLELGDSALYFCASSVGGQYNSPLHFGNGTRLTVT.

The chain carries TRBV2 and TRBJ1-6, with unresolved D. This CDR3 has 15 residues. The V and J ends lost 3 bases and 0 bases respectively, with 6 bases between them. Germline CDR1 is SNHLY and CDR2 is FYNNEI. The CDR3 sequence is CASSERSSYNSPLHF. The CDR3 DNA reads TGTGCCAGCAGTGAGAGGAGCTCCTATAATTCACCCCTCCACTTT.

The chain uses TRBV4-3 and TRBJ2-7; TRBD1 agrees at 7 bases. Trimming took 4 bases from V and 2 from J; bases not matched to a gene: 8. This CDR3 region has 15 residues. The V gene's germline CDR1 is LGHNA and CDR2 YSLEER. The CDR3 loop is CASSLDLTGAYEQYF. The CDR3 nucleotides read TGCGCCAGCAGCCTTGACCTCACAGGGGCCTACGAGCAGTACTTC.